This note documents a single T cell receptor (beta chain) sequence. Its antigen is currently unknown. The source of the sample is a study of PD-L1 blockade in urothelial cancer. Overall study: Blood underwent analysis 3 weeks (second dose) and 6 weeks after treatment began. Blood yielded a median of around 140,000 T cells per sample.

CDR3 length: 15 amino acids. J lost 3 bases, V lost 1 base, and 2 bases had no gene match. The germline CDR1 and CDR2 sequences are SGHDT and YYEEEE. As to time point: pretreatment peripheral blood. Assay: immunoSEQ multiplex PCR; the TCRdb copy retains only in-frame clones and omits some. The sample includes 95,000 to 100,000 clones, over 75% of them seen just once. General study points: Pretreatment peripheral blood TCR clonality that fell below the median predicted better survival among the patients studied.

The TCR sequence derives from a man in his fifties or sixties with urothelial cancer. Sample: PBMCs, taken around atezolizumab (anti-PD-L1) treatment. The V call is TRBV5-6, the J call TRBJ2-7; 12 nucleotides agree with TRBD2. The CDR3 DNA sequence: TGTGCCAGCAGCTTGAGACTAGCGGGAGTCTACGAGCAGTACTTC. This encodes CASSLRLAGVYEQYF.